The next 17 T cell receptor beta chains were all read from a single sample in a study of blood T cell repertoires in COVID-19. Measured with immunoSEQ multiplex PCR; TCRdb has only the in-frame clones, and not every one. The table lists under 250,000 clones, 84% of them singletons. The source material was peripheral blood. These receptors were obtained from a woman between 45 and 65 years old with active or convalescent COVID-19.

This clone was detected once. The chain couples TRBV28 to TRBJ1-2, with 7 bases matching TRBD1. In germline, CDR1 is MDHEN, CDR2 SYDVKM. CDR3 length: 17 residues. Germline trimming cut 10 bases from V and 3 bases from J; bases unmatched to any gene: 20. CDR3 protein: CATYTPLRQGADYGYTF. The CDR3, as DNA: TGTGCCACCTACACCCCCCTACGACAGGGAGCAGACTATGGCTACACCTTC.

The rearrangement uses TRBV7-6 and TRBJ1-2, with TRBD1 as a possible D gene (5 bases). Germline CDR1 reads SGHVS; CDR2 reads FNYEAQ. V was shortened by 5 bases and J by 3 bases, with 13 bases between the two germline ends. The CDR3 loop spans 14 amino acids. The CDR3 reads CASSPTTDDYGYTF. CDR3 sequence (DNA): TGTGCCAGCAGCCCAACGACAGACGACTATGGCTACACCTTC.

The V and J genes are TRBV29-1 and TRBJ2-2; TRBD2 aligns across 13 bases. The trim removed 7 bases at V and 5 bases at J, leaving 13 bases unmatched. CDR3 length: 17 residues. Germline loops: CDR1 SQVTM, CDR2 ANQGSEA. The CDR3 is CSANRRTSGSMTGELFF. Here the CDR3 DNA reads TGCAGCGCCAACCGAAGGACTAGCGGGAGTATGACCGGGGAGCTGTTTTTT.

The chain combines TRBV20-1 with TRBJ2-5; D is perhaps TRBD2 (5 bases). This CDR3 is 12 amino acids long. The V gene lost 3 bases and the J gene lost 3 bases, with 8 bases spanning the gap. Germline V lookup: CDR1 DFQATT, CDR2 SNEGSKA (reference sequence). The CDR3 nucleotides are TGCAGTGCTAGTGGGAGAGAAGAGACCCAGTACTTC. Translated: CSASGREETQYF.

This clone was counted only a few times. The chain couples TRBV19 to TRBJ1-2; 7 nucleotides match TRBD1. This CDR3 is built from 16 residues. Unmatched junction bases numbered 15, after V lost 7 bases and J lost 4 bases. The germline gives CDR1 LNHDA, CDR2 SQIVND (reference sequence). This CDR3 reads CASKEPGTEGLYGYTF. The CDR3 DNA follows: TGTGCCAGTAAGGAGCCGGGGACAGAGGGTCTCTATGGCTACACCTTC.

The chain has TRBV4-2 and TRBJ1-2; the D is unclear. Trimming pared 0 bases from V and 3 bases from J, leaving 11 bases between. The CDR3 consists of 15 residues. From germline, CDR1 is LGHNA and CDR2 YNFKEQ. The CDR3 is CASSQDSGDDYGYTF. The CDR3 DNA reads TGTGCCAGCAGCCAAGATTCGGGAGATGACTATGGCTACACCTTC.

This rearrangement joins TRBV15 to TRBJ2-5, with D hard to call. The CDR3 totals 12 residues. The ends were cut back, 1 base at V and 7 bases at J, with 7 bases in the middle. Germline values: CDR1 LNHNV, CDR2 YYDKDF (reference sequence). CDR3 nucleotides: TGTGCCACCAGCAGAGGGTCGGGGACCCAGTACTTC. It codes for CATSRGSGTQYF.

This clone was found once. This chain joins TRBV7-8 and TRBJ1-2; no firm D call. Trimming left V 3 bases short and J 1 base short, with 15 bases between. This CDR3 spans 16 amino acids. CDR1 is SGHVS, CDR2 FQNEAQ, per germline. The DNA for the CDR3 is TGTGCCAGCAGCTTTATCGCGCCAACGGTTAACTATGGCTACACCTTC. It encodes CASSFIAPTVNYGYTF. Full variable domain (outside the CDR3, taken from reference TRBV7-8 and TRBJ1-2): GAGVSQSPRYKVAKRGQDVALRCDPISGHVSLFWYQQALGQGPEFLTYFQNEAQLDKSGLPSDRFFAERPEGSVSTLKIQRTQQEDSAVYLCASSFIAPTVNYGYTFGSGTRLTVV.

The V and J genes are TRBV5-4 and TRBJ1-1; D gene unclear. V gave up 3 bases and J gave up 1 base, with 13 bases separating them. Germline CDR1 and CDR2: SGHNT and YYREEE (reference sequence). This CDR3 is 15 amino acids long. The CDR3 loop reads CASSSSGSSNTEAFF. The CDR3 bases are TGTGCCAGCAGCTCTTCGGGATCCTCGAACACTGAAGCTTTCTTT. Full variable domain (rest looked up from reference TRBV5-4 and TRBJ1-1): ETGVTQSPTHLIKTRGQQVTLRCSSQSGHNTVSWYQQALGQGPQFIFQYYREEENGRGNFPPRFSGLQFPNYSSELNVNALELDDSALYLCASSSSGSSNTEAFFGQGTRLTVV.

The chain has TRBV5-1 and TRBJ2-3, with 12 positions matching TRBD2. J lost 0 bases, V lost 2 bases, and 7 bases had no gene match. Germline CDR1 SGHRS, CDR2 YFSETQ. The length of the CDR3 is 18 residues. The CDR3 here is CASSFGTSGSSSTDTQYF. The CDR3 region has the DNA TGCGCCAGCAGCTTTGGGACTAGCGGGTCCTCTAGCACAGATACGCAGTATTTT.

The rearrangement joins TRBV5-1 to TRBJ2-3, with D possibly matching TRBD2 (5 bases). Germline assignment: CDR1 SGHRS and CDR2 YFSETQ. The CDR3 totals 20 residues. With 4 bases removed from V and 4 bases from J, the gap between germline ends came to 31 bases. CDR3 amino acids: CASSLEVRPQSGRRADTQYF. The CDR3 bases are TGCGCCAGCAGCCTGGAGGTCCGGCCTCAAAGCGGCCGGCGGGCAGATACGCAGTATTTT.

Here the CDR3 reads CASSGTGSSYEQYF. CDR3 DNA: TGTGCCAGCAGTGGGACAGGGAGCTCCTACGAGCAGTACTTC. The chain has TRBV28 and TRBJ2-7; 9 bases are shared with TRBD1. The junction had 2 bases not matched to a gene; V was cut back by 5 bases and J by 0 bases. The CDR3 length is 14 residues. Per the germline V gene, CDR1 is MDHEN and CDR2 is SYDVKM.

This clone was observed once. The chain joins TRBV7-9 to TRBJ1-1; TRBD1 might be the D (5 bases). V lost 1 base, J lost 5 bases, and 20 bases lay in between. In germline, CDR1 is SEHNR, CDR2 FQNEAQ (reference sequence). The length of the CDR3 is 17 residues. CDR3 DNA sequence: TGTGCCAGCAGCTTAGGGGGGGGAGCCCTAATGGTAACTGAAGCTTTCTTT. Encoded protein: CASSLGGGALMVTEAFF.

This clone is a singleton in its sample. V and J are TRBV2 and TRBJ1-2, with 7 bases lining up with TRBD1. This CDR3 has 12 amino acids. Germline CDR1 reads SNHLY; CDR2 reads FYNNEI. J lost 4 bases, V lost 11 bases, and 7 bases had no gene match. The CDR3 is CAGMRDSYGYTF. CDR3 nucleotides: TGTGCCGGAATGAGGGACAGCTATGGCTACACCTTC. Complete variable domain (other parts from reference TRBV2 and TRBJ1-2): EPEVTQTPSHQVTQMGQEVILRCVPISNHLYFYWYRQILGQKVEFLVSFYNNEISEKSEIFDDQFSVERPDGSNFTLKIRSTKLEDSAMYFCAGMRDSYGYTFGSGTRLTVV.

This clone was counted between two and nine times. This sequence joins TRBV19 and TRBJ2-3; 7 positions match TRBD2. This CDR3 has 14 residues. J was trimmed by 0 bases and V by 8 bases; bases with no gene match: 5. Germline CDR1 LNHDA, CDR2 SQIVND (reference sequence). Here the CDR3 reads CASAMGGSTDTQYF. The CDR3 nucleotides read TGTGCCAGTGCCATGGGGGGGAGCACAGATACGCAGTATTTT.

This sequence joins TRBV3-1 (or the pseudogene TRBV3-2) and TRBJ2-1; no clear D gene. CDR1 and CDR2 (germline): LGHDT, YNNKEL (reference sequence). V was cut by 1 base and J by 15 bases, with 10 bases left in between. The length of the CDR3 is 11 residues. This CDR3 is CASSQGAIAFF. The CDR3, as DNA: TGTGCCAGCAGCCAAGGCGCGATAGCGTTCTTC.

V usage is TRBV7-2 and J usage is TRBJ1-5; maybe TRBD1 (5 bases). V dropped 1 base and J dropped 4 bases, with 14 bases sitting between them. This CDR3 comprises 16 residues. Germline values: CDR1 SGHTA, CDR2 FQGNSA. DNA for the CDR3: TGTGCCAGCAGCTTAGACGGGGCGGGATGGAATCAGCCCCAGCATTTT. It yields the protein CASSLDGAGWNQPQHF.